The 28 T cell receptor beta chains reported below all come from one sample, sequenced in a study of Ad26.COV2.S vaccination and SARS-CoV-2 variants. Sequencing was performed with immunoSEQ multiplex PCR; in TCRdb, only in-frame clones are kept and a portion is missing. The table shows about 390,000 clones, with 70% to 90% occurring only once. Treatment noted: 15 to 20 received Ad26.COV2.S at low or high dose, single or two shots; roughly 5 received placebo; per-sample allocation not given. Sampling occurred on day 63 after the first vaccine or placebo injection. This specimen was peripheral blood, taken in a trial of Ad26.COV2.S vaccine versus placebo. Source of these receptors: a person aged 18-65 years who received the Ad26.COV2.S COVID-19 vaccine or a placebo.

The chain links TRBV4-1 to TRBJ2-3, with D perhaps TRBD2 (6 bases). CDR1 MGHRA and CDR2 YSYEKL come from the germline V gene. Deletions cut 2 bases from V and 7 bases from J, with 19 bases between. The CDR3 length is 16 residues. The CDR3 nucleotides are TGCGCCAGCAGCCAATTACCTGGGCCGGGGAGGAATACGCAGTATTTT. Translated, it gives CASSQLPGPGRNTQYF.

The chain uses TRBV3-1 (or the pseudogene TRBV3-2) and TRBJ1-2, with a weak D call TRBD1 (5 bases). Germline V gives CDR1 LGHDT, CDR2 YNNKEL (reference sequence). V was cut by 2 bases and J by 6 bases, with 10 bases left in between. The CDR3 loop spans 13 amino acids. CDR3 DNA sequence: TGTGCCAGCAGCCAACAGGGTGCCCATGGCTACACCTTC. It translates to CASSQQGAHGYTF.

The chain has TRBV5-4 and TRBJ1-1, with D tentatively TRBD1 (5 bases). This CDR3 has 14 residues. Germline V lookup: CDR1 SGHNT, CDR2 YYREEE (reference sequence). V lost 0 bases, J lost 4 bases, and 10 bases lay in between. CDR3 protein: CASSLVQAATEAFF. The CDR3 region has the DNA TGTGCCAGCAGCTTGGTACAGGCAGCCACTGAAGCTTTCTTT. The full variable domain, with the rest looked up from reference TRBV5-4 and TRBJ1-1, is ETGVTQSPTHLIKTRGQQVTLRCSSQSGHNTVSWYQQALGQGPQFIFQYYREEENGRGNFPPRFSGLQFPNYSSELNVNALELDDSALYLCASSLVQAATEAFFGQGTRLTVV.

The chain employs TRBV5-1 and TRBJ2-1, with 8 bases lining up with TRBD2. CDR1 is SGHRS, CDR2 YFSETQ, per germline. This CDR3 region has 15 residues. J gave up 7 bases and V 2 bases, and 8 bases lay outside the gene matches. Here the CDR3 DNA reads TGCGCCAGCAGCTTTGGACTAGCTTTGGGGAATGAGCAGTTCTTC. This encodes CASSFGLALGNEQFF.

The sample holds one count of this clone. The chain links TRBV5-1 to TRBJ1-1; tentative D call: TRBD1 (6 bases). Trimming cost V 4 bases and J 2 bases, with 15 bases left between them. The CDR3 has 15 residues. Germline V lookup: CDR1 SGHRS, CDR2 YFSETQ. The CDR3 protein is CASSGAGTTNTEAFF. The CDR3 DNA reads TGCGCCAGCAGCGGCGCTGGGACAACCAACACTGAAGCTTTCTTT.

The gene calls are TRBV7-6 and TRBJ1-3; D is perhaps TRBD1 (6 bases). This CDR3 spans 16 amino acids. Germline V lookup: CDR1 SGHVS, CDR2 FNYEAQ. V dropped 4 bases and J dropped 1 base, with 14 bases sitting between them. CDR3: CASSYSRGQSGNTIYF. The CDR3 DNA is TGTGCCAGCAGCTATTCGCGCGGACAGTCTGGAAACACCATATATTTT.

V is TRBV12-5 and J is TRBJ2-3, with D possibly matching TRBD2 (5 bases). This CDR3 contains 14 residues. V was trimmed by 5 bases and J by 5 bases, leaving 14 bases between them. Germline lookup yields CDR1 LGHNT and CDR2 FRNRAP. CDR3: CASGLGVSGDTQYF. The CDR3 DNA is TGTGCTAGTGGTCTCGGGGTCTCGGGAGATACGCAGTATTTT.

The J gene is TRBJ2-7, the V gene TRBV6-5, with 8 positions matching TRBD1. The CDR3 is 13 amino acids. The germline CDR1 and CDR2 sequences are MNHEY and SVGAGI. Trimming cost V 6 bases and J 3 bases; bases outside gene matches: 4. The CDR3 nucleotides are TGTGCCAGCAGGATAACAGGGGGCTACGAGCAGTACTTC. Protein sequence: CASRITGGYEQYF.

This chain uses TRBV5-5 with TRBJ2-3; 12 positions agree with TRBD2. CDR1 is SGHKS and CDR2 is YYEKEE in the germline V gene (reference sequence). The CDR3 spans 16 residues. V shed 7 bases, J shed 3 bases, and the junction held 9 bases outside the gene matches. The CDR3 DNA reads TGTGCCAGCCGAGAAAGACTAGCGGGGGTAACAGATACGCAGTATTTT. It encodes CASRERLAGVTDTQYF.

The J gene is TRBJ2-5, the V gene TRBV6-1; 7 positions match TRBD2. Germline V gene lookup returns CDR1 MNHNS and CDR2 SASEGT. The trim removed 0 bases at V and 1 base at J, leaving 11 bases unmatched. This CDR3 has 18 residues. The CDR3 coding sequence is TGTGCCAGCAGTGAAGCGCTTCCGGGGCTAGCGGCCCAAGAGACCCAGTACTTC. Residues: CASSEALPGLAAQETQYF.

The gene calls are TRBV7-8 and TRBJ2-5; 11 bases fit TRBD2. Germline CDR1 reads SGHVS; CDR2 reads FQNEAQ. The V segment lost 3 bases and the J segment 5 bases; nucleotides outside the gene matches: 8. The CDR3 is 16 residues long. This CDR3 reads CASSFVVAGGPETQYF. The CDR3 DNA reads TGTGCCAGCAGCTTCGTGGTAGCGGGGGGGCCTGAGACCCAGTACTTC.

In nucleotides, the CDR3 is TGTGCCAGCAGAAGGATTCGGGGGCCTGCCTACGAGCAGTACTTC. Its protein is CASRRIRGPAYEQYF. The chain has TRBV11-2 and TRBJ2-7, with D tentatively TRBD1 or TRBD2 (6 bases each). Trimming shortened V by 6 bases and J by 2 bases, and 17 bases separated the two germline ends. The CDR3 has 15 residues. The germline CDR1 and CDR2 sequences are SGHAT and FQNNGV.

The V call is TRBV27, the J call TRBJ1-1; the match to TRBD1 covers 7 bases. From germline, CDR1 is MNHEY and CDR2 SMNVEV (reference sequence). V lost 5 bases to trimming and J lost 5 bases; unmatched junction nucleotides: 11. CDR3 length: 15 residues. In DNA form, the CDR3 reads TGTGCCAGCAGTCCCCTCCGAGGGGGCGGGACTGAAGCTTTCTTT. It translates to CASSPLRGGGTEAFF.

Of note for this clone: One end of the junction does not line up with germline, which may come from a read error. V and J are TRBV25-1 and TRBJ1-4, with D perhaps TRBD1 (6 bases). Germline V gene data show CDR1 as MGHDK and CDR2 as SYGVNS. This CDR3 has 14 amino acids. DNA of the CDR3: TGTGCCAGCACGGACAGCCTCTCGAATGGAAAACTGTTTTTT. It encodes CASTDSLSNGKLFF.

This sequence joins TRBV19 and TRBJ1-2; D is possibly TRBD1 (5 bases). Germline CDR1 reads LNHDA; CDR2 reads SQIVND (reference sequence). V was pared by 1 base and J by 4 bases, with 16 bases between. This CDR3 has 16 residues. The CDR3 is CASSIGGKTNPYGYTF. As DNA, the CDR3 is TGTGCCAGTAGTATAGGGGGCAAAACGAACCCCTATGGCTACACCTTC.

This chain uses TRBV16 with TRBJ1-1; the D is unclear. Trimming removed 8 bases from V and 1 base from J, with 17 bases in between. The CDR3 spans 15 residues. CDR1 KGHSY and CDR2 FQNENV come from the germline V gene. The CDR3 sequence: CASQPMGVSNTEAFF. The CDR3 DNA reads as TGTGCCAGCCAGCCAATGGGAGTTTCGAACACTGAAGCTTTCTTT.

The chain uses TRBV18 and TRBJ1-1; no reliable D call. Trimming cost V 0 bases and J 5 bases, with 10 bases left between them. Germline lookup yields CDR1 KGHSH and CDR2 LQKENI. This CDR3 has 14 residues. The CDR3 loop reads CASSPPSARTEAFF. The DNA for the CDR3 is TGTGCCAGCTCACCACCGTCGGCGAGGACTGAAGCTTTCTTT. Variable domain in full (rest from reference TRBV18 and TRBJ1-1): NAGVMQNPRHLVRRRGQEARLRCSPMKGHSHVYWYRQLPEEGLKFMVYLQKENIIDESGMPKERFSAEFPKEGPSILRIQQVVRGDSAAYFCASSPPSARTEAFFGQGTRLTVV.

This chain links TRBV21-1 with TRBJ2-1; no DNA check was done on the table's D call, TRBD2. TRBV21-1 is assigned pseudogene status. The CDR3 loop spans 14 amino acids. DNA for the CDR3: TGTGCCAGCAGCATCCGGACTAGCGGCAATGAGCAGTTCTTC. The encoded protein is CASSIRTSGNEQFF.

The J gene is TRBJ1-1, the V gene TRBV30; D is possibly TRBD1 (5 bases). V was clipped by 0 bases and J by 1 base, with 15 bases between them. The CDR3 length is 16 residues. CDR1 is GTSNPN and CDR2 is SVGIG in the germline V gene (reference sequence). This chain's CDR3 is CAWSVRTSGGNTEAFF. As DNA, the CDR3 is TGTGCCTGGAGTGTACGGACTTCCGGGGGGAACACTGAAGCTTTCTTT.

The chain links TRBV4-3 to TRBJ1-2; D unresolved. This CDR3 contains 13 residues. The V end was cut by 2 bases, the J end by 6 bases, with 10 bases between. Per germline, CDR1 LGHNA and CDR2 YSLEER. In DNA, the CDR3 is TGCGCCAGCAGCCAATCCCCTGGGGATGGCTACACCTTC. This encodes CASSQSPGDGYTF.

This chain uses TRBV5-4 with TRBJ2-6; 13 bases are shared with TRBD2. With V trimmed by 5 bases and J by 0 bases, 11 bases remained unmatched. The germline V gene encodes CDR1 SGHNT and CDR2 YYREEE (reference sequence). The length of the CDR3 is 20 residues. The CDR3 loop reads CASRPGLAGADFSGANVLTF. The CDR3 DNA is TGTGCCAGCAGACCTGGACTAGCGGGGGCCGATTTCTCTGGGGCCAACGTCCTGACTTTC.

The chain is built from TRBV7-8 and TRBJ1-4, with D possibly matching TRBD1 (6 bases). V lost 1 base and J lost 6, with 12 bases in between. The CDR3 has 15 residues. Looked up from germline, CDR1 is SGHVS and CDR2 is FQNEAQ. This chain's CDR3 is CASSLEGDGDEKLFF. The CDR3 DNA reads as TGTGCCAGCAGCTTAGAGGGGGACGGGGATGAAAAACTGTTTTTT.

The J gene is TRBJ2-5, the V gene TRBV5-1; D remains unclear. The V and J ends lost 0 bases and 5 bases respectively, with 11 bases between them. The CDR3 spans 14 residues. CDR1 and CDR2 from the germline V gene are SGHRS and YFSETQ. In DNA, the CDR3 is TGCGCCAGCAGCTTGGCGACGGGCTTGGAGACCCAGTACTTC. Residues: CASSLATGLETQYF.

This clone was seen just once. CDR3 bases: TGTGCCACCTCCGGGGACAGGGCTGGGGCCAACGTCCTGACTTTC. Amino acids: CATSGDRAGANVLTF. The V gene is TRBV3-1 (or the pseudogene TRBV3-2), the J gene TRBJ2-6; 9 positions match TRBD1. The CDR3 extends over 15 amino acids. Per germline, CDR1 LGHDT and CDR2 YNNKEL (reference sequence). Trimming cost V 10 bases and J 2 bases; bases outside gene matches: 6.

The CDR3 nucleotides read TGTGCCAGCTCACTACTGGGGGGCCCAGATACGCAGTATTTT. This codes for CASSLLGGPDTQYF. The chain employs TRBV18 and TRBJ2-3, with D possibly being TRBD1 or TRBD2 (6 bases each). V lost 4 bases to trimming and J lost 4 bases, with 12 bases between them. The CDR3 has 14 residues. Per germline, CDR1 KGHSH and CDR2 LQKENI.

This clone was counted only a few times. The CDR3 region is CASSLRTNQNSPLHF. Written as DNA, the CDR3 is TGTGCCAGCAGCTTACGGACAAACCAAAATTCACCCCTCCACTTT. The V call is TRBV7-2, the J call TRBJ1-6; D might be TRBD1 (5 bases). This CDR3 is built from 15 residues. V was trimmed by 2 bases and J by 7 bases, leaving 12 bases between them. Looked up from germline, CDR1 is SGHTA and CDR2 is FQGNSA.

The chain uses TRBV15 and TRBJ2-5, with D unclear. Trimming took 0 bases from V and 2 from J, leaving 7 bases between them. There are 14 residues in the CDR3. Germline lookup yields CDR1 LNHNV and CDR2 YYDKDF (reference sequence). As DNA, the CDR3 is TGTGCCACCAGCAGAGAACGTGGACAAGAGACCCAGTACTTC. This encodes CATSRERGQETQYF. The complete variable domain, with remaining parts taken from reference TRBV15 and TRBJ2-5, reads DAMVIQNPRYQVTQFGKPVTLSCSQTLNHNVMYWYQQKSSQAPKLLFHYYDKDFNNEADTPDNFQSRRPNTSFCFLDIRSPGLGDTAMYLCATSRERGQETQYFGPGTRLLVL.

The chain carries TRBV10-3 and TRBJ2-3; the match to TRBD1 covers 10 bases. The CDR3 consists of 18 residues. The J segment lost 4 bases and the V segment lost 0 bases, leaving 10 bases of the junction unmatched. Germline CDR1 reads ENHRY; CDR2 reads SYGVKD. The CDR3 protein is CAISESKGQGRRPDTQYF. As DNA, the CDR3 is TGTGCCATCAGTGAGTCGAAGGGACAGGGGAGGCGTCCAGATACGCAGTATTTT.